This passage covers 11 T cell receptor beta chains from one sample sequenced in a study of cytomegalovirus exposure and HLA in healthy donors. The study ran its PCR with 60 Vbeta and 13 Jbeta primers. Measured with immunoSEQ multiplex PCR; TCRdb has only the in-frame clones, and not every one. The table lists roughly 150,000 clones, about 81% of them singletons, with less than 2% in the top ten. Sequences were obtained from PBMCs. The receptors were sampled from a woman under 30 in good health and CMV-seronegative.

The chain's CDR3 is CASSLQINTEAFF. CDR3 bases: TGCGCCAGCAGCTTGCAGATTAACACTGAAGCTTTCTTT. The gene calls are TRBV5-1 and TRBJ1-1; D uncertain. The CDR3 spans 13 residues. The germline V gene has CDR1 SGHRS and CDR2 YFSETQ. Trimming removed 1 base at V and 2 bases at J, with 6 bases between.

The chain recombines TRBV9 with TRBJ2-2; the D gene is possibly TRBD2 (5 bases). Germline V gives CDR1 SGDLS, CDR2 YYNGEE. Trimming stripped 4 bases from V and 0 bases from J, with 10 bases between. This CDR3 has 15 amino acids. The DNA of the CDR3 is TGTGCCAGCAGCAGACCCGGGACGAACACCGGGGAGCTGTTTTTT. It is translated as CASSRPGTNTGELFF.

The chain combines TRBV11-2 with TRBJ2-1; TRBD2 aligns across 11 bases. This CDR3 contains 18 residues. The V gene's germline CDR1 is SGHAT and CDR2 FQNNGV. V gave up 4 bases and J gave up 0 bases; unmatched junction bases: 8. CDR3 bases: TGTGCCAGCAGCTCCATAGCGGGAGGGCCAAACTCCTACAATGAGCAGTTCTTC. It codes for CASSSIAGGPNSYNEQFF.

This clone was detected only once. The rearrangement uses TRBV28 and TRBJ2-1; 7 positions match TRBD2. Germline CDR1 MDHEN, CDR2 SYDVKM. V shed 6 bases and J 4 bases; nucleotides not matched to a gene: 9. CDR3 size: 15 residues. CDR3 residues: CASSLGTMTYNEQFF. Here the CDR3 DNA reads TGTGCCAGCAGCTTAGGGACTATGACTTACAATGAGCAGTTCTTC.

V gene TRBV5-4 combines with J gene TRBJ1-2; D gene ambiguous. The CDR3 runs to 15 residues. V shed 0 bases and J shed 4 bases, with 13 bases lying between them. CDR1 and CDR2 (germline): SGHNT, YYREEE (reference sequence). Written as DNA, the CDR3 is TGTGCCAGCAGCTTGGCCGCAGGAACTCCCTATGGCTACACCTTC. Its protein product is CASSLAAGTPYGYTF.

The chain has TRBV6-5 and TRBJ1-1; 9 bases fit TRBD1. This CDR3 is built from 14 residues. J lost 4 bases, V lost 2 bases, and 2 bases had no gene match. The germline V gene has CDR1 MNHEY and CDR2 SVGAGI. The CDR3 DNA follows: TGTGCCAGCAGTTACGGGGGACAGGGCACTGAAGCTTTCTTT. Amino acids: CASSYGGQGTEAFF.

The rearrangement links TRBV27 to TRBJ2-1, with D perhaps matching TRBD1 (6 bases). Germline V CDR1 and CDR2: MNHEY, SMNVEV (reference sequence). The V and J ends lost 5 bases and 0 bases respectively, with 17 bases between them. There are 17 residues in the CDR3. The CDR3 sequence: CASSPEQGPSSYNEQFF. The CDR3 bases are TGTGCCAGCAGTCCCGAACAGGGCCCGAGCTCCTACAATGAGCAGTTCTTC.

This clone was picked up a small number of times. V and J are TRBV30 and TRBJ1-5, with D uncertain. The ends were cut back, 2 bases at V and 3 bases at J, with 8 bases in the middle. This CDR3 has 13 amino acids. Germline values: CDR1 GTSNPN, CDR2 SVGIG (reference sequence). The CDR3 nucleotides read TGTGCCTGGAGTCTCCGTAACAATCAGCCCCAGCATTTT. Its translation: CAWSLRNNQPQHF.

The V and J genes are TRBV7-3 and TRBJ2-1, with D perhaps matching TRBD1 (7 bases). The CDR3 has 15 residues. Trimming removed 5 bases from V and 4 bases from J, with 15 bases in between. Germline V CDR1 and CDR2: SGHTA, FQGTGA. CDR3 sequence reads: CASSPGGTAYNEQFF. Written as DNA, the CDR3 is TGTGCCAGCAGCCCAGGGGGGACAGCTTACAATGAGCAGTTCTTC.

This chain links TRBV5-1 with TRBJ1-1; D is unclear. The germline V gene has CDR1 SGHRS and CDR2 YFSETQ. V was cut by 2 bases and J by 0 bases, with 11 bases left in between. The CDR3 length is 15 residues. The CDR3 DNA reads TGCGCCAGCAGCTTTTCTGCAGACATGAACACTGAAGCTTTCTTT. Protein: CASSFSADMNTEAFF.

V is TRBV5-1 and J is TRBJ2-6, with a tentative D call TRBD1 (6 bases). Looked up from germline, CDR1 is SGHRS and CDR2 is YFSETQ. V lost 3 bases and J 0 bases, leaving 16 bases between the germline ends. The CDR3 extends over 18 amino acids. The CDR3 loop reads CASSSGQGIFSGANVLTF. The CDR3 DNA reads TGCGCCAGCAGCTCGGGACAAGGAATTTTCTCTGGGGCCAACGTCCTGACTTTC.